Below, one T cell receptor (beta chain) is given with its context. The data originate from a study of blood T cell repertoires in COVID-19. The assay was immunoSEQ multiplex PCR, and TCRdb's table has in-frame clones only and misses some. Among hundreds of thousands of clones listed, around 80% were seen once. Per germline, CDR1 LNHDA and CDR2 SQIVND (reference sequence). The CDR3 loop spans 15 amino acids. Between the trimmed V and J ends, which lost 4 bases and 0 bases, there was a span of 7 bases. Input material: PBMCs or T cells enriched from blood (not recorded which). The TCR was taken from a man aged 30 to 45 with acute COVID-19. The chain employs TRBV19 and TRBJ2-6, with D uncertain. The DNA of the CDR3 is TGTGCCAGTAGTAGGGCCAACTCTGGGGCCAACGTCCTGACTTTC. Protein sequence: CASSRANSGANVLTF.